Sequencing of this T cell receptor beta chain was carried out in a study of blood T cell repertoires in COVID-19. CDR3 length: 15 residues. V lost 4 bases and J lost 0; bases outside the gene matches: 5. Germline-derived CDR1 and CDR2 are SGHRS and YFSETQ. As originally analysed: Researchers report that nucleated cell counts were estimated from reference gene primer amplification. Data came from immunoSEQ multiplex PCR; TCRdb stores just in-frame clones and leaves some out. From that table come the V and J calls and clone size; the DNA was used to work out D and trimming. The table lists more than 95,000 clones, 86% of them singletons, with under 15% in the top ten.

The TCR was taken from a woman aged 55-70 years in a cohort sampled during active or convalescent COVID-19. Sequencing used peripheral blood. The gene calls are TRBV5-1 and TRBJ2-5, with 8 bases matching TRBD1. The CDR3 loop reads CASSPAGQDQETQYF. CDR3 DNA: TGCGCCAGCAGCCCCGCGGGACAGGACCAAGAGACCCAGTACTTC. Full variable domain (outside the CDR3, taken from reference TRBV5-1 and TRBJ2-5): KAGVTQTPRYLIKTRGQQVTLSCSPISGHRSVSWYQQTPGQGLQFLFEYFSETQRNKGNFPGRFSGRQFSNSRSEMNVSTLELGDSALYLCASSPAGQDQETQYFGPGTRLLVL.